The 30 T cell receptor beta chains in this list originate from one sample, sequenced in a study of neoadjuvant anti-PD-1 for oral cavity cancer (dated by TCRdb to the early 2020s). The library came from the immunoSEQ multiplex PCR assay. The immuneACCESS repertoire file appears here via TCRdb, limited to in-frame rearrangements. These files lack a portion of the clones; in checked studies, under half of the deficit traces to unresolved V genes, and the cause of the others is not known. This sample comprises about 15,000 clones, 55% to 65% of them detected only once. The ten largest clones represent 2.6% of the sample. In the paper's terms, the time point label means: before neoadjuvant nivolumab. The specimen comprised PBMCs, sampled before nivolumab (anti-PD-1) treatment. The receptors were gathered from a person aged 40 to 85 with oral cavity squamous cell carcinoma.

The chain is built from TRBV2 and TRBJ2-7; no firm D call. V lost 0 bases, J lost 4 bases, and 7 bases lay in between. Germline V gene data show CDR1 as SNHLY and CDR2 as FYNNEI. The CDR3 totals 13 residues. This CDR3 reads CASSEAYRYEQYF. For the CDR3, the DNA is TGTGCCAGCAGTGAAGCTTACCGATACGAGCAGTACTTC.

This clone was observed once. CDR3 in DNA: TGCGCCAGCAGCCCACAGGGGTGGGACTACAATGAGCAGTTCTTC. Protein: CASSPQGWDYNEQFF. The chain links TRBV5-1 to TRBJ2-1; TRBD1 matches 7 bases. The CDR3 is 15 residues long. The trim removed 4 bases at V and 3 bases at J, leaving 7 bases unmatched. CDR1 and CDR2 (germline): SGHRS, YFSETQ.

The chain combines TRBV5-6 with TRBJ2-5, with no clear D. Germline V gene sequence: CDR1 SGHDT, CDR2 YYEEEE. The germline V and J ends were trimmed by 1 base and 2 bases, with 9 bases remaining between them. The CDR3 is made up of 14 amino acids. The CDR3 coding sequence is TGTGCCAGCAGCTTGTATGGCAGGCAAGAGACCCAGTACTTC. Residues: CASSLYGRQETQYF.

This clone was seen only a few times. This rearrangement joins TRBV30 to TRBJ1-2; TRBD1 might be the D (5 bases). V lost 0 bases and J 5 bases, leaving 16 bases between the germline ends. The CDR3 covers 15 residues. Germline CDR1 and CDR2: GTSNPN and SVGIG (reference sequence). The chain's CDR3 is CAWSVTGAGGYGYTF. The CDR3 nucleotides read TGTGCCTGGAGTGTAACCGGGGCTGGAGGGTATGGCTACACCTTC.

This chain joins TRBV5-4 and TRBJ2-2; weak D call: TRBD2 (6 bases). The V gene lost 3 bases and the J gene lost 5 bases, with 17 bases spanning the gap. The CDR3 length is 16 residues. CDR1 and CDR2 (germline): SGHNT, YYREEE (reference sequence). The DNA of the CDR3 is TGTGCCAGCAGCTCCCGGGGTAGCGGAGTTACCGGGGAGCTGTTTTTT. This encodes CASSSRGSGVTGELFF.

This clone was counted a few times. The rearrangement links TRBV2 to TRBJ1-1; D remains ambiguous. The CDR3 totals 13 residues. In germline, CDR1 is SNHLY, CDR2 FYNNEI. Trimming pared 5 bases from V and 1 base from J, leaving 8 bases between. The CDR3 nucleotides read TGTGCCAGCAGTTATAAGGGGAACACTGAAGCTTTCTTT. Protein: CASSYKGNTEAFF.

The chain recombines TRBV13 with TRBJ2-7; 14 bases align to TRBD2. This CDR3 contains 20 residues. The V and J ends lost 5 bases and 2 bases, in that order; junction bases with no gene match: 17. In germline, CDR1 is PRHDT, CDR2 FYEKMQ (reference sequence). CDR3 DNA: TGTGCCAGCAGCCTCGCCGCCGGGACTAGCGGGAGTGGAGGAACCTACGAGCAGTACTTC. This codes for CASSLAAGTSGSGGTYEQYF.

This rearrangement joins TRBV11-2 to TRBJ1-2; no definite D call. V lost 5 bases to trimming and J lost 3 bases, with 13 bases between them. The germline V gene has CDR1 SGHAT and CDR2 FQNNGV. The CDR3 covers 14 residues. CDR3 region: CASSPGRFYYGYTF. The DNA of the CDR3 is TGTGCCAGCAGCCCGGGGAGGTTCTACTATGGCTACACCTTC.

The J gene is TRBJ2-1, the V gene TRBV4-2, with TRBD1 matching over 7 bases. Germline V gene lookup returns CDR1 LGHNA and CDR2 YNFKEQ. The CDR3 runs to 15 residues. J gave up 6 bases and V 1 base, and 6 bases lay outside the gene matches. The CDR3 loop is CASSQGGTVGNEQFF. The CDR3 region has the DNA TGTGCCAGCAGCCAAGGGGGGACAGTCGGCAATGAGCAGTTCTTC.

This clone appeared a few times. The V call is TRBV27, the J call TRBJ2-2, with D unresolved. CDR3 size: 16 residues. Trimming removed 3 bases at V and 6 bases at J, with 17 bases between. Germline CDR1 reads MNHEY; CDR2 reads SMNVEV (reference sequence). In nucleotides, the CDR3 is TGTGCCAGCAGTTTGACACGTACACGGACGGCCGGGGAGCTGTTTTTT. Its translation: CASSLTRTRTAGELFF.

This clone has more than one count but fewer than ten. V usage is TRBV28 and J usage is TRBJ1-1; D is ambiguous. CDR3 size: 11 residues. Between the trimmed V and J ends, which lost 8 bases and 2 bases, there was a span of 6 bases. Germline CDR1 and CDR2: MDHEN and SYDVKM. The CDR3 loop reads CASRGNTEAFF. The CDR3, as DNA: TGTGCCAGCCGGGGAAACACTGAAGCTTTCTTT.

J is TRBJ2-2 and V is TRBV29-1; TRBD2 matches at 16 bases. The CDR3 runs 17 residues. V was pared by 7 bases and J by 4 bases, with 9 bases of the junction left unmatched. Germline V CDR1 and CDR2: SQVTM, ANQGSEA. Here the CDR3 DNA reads TGCAGCGCCAGGGGACTAGCGGGAGGGCCGGTCACCGGGGAGCTGTTTTTT. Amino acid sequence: CSARGLAGGPVTGELFF.

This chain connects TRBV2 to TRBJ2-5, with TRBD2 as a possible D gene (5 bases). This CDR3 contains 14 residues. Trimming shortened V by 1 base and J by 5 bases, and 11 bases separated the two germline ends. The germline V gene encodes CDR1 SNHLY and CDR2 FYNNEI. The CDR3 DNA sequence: TGTGCCAGCAGTGAAGAAGGTCCGGGGGAGACCCAGTACTTC. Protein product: CASSEEGPGETQYF.

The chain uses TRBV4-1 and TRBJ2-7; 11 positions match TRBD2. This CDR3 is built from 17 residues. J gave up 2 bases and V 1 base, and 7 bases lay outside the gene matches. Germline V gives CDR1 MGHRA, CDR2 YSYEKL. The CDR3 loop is CASSQGEATSGTYEQYF. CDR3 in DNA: TGCGCCAGCAGCCAAGGAGAGGCGACTAGCGGGACCTACGAGCAGTACTTC.

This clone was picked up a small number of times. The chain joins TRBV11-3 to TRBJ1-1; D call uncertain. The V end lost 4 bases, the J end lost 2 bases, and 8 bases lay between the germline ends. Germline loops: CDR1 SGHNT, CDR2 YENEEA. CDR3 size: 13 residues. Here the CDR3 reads CASSWTANTEAFF. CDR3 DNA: TGTGCCAGCAGCTGGACGGCTAACACTGAAGCTTTCTTT.

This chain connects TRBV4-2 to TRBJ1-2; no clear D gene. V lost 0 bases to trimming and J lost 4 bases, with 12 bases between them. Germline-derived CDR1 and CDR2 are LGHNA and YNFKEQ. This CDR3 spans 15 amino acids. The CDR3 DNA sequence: TGTGCCAGCAGCCAAGACGACCGAAACTCCTATGGCTACACCTTC. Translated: CASSQDDRNSYGYTF.

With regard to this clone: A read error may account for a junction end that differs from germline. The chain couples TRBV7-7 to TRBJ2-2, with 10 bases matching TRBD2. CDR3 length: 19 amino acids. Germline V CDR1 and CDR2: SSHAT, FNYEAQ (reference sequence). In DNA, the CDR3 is TGTGCTAGCAGCCTGTTACCTAGCGGGAGAGGGCTGAACACCGGGGAGCTGTTTTTT. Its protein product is CASSLLPSGRGLNTGELFF.

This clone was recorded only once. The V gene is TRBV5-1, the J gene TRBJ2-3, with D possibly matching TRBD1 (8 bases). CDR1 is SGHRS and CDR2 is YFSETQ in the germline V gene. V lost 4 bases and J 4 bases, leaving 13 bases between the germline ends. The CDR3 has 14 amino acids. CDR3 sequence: CASSTQGGSDTQYF. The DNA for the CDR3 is TGCGCCAGCAGCACACAGGGGGGGTCAGATACGCAGTATTTT.

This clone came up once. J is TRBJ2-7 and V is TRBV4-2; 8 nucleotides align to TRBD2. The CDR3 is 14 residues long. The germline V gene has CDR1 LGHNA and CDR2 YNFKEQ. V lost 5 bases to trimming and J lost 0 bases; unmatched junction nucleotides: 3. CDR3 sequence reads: CASSFGRGSYEQYF. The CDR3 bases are TGTGCCAGCAGCTTCGGGAGGGGCTCCTACGAGCAGTACTTC.

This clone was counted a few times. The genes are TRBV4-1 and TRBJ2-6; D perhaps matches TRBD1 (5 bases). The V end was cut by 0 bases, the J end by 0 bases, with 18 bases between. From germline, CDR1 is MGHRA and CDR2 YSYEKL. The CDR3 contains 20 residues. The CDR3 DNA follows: TGCGCCAGCAGCCAAGATCCCCTTGACAGTCGCCGCTCTGGGGCCAACGTCCTGACTTTC. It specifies CASSQDPLDSRRSGANVLTF.

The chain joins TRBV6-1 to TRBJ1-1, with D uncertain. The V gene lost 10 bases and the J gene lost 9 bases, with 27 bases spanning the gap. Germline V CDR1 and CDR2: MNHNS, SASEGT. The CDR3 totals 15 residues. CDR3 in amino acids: CATRSGEGNDVQAFF. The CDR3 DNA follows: TGTGCCACCCGAAGTGGAGAAGGGAATGATGTTCAAGCTTTCTTT.

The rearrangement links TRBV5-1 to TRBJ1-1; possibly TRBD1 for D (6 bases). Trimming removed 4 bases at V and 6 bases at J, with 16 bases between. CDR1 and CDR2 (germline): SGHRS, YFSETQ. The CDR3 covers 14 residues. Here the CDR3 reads CASSPGQGVSEAFF. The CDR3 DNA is TGCGCCAGCAGCCCGGGACAAGGGGTCTCTGAAGCTTTCTTT.

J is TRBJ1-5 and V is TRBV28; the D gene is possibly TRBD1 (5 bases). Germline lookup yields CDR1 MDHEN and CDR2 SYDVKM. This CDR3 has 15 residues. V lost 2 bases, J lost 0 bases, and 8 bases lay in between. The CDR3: CASSLGTSSNQPQHF. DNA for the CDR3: TGTGCCAGCAGTTTAGGGACGTCTAGCAATCAGCCCCAGCATTTT.

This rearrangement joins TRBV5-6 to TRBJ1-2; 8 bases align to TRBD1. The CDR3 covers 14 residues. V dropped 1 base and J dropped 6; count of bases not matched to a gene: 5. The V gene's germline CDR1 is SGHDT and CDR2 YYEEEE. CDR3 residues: CASSLSDRVDGYTF. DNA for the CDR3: TGTGCCAGCAGCTTGTCGGACAGGGTCGATGGCTACACCTTC.

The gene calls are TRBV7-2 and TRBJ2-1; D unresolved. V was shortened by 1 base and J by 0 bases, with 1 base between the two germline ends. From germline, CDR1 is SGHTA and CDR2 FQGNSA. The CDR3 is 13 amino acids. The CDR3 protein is CASSLDSYNEQFF. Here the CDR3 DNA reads TGTGCCAGCAGCTTAGACTCCTACAATGAGCAGTTCTTC.

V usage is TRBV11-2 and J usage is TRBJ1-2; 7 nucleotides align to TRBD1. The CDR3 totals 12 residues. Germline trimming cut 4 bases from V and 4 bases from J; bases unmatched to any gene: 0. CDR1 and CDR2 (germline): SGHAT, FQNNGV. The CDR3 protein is CASSSGGYGYTF. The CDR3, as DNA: TGTGCCAGCAGCTCAGGGGGCTATGGCTACACCTTC.

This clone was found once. CDR3 residues: CASSPYGSGANVLTF. The CDR3 nucleotides are TGTGCCAGCAGCCCTTATGGCTCTGGGGCCAACGTCCTGACTTTC. The rearrangement joins TRBV25-1 to TRBJ2-6; D ambiguous. The CDR3 has 15 amino acids. V lost 6 bases, J lost 0 bases, and 9 bases lay in between. Germline CDR1 and CDR2: MGHDK and SYGVNS.

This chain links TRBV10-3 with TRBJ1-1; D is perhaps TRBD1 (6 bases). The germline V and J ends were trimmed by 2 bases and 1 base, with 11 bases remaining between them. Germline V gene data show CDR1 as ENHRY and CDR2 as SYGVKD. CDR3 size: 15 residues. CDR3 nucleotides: TGTGCCATCAGTGAGAAGACAGGCAAGAACACTGAAGCTTTCTTT. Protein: CAISEKTGKNTEAFF.

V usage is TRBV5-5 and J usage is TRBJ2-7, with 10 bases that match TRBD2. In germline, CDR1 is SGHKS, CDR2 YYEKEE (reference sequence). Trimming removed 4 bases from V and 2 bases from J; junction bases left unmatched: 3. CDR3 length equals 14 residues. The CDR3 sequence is CASSPGLATYEQYF. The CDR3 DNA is TGTGCCAGCAGCCCGGGACTAGCGACCTACGAGCAGTACTTC. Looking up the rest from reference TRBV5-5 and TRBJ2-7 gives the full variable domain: DAGVTQSPTHLIKTRGQQVTLRCSPISGHKSVSWYQQVLGQGPQFIFQYYEKEERGRGNFPDRFSARQFPNYSSELNVNALLLGDSALYLCASSPGLATYEQYFGPGTRLTVT.

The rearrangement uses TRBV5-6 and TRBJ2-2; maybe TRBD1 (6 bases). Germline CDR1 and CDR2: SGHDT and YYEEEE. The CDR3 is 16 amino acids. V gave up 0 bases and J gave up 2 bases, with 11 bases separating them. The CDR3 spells CASSLGDTENTGELFF. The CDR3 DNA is TGTGCCAGCAGCTTGGGGGACACAGAAAACACCGGGGAGCTGTTTTTT.